Below, 8 T cell receptor beta chains from the same sample are listed, as sequenced in a study of early T cells in non-severe SARS-CoV-2 infection. TCRdb re-called the 5' RACE reads through MiXCR, storing one row per CDR3 protein. The data hold approximately 66,000 distinct CDR3 sequences, with about 11% observed a single time. Sequences were derived from whole blood, sampled at baseline. Receptors originate from an adult who was a healthcare worker with PCR-confirmed SARS-CoV-2 infection or an uninfected control (not recorded which). The donor label of this sample is uncertain.

The V and J genes are TRBV28 and TRBJ2-7; TRBD1 aligns across 7 bases. The CDR3 spans 14 residues. Trimming removed 10 bases from V and 0 bases from J; junction bases left unmatched: 9. Germline V gives CDR1 MDHEN, CDR2 SYDVKM. Written as DNA, the CDR3 is TGTGCCACTTCATCCGGGACAGCCTCCTACGAGCAGTACGTC. Its translation is CATSSGTASYEQYV.

This clonotype was counted ten times or more. The V gene is TRBV12-3 or TRBV12-4, the J gene TRBJ2-1; 8 bases agree with TRBD1. The junction had 9 bases not matched to a gene; V was cut back by 8 bases and J by 3 bases. This CDR3 has 15 amino acids. As DNA, the CDR3 is TGTGCCAGCGGTGGACAGGGAGCAATCTACAATGAGCAGTTCTTC. It is translated as CASGGQGAIYNEQFF.

The CDR3 DNA sequence: TGTGCCAGCAGTGAAGGGGAGGTGTCGGGAAATCAGCCCCAGCATTTT. Its translation: CASSEGEVSGNQPQHF. V and J are TRBV2 and TRBJ1-5; no reliable D call. Germline CDR1 is SNHLY and CDR2 is FYNNEI. With 1 base removed from V and 4 bases from J, the gap between germline ends came to 14 bases. The CDR3 length is 16 residues.

As DNA, the CDR3 is TGTGCCAGCAGCGTCGGACAGGGGGCTACCCCTGAAGCTTTCTTT. Encoded protein: CASSVGQGATPEAFF. This chain connects TRBV9 to TRBJ1-1, with TRBD1 identical over 11 bases. The CDR3 loop spans 15 amino acids. Germline V gene lookup returns CDR1 SGDLS and CDR2 YYNGEE. The ends lost 2 bases at V and 6 bases at J; junction bases unmatched: 6.

This clonotype has at least ten counts. The rearrangement joins TRBV6-1 to TRBJ2-5, with 10 nucleotides matching TRBD2. The CDR3 runs 15 residues. Germline assignment: CDR1 MNHNS and CDR2 SASEGT. The V gene end was trimmed by 4 bases and the J gene end by 5 bases; junction bases not matched to a gene: 7. The CDR3 protein is CASSGTSGVLETQYF. As DNA, the CDR3 is TGTGCCAGCAGTGGAACTAGCGGGGTTTTGGAGACCCAGTACTTC.

This clonotype was observed at least ten times. The V and J genes are TRBV12-3 or TRBV12-4 and TRBJ2-2; 7 nucleotides match TRBD1. The junction had 5 bases not matched to a gene; V was cut back by 6 bases and J by 1 base. The length of the CDR3 is 15 residues. The CDR3 loop reads CASSLQGRNTGELFF. The CDR3 DNA reads TGTGCCAGCAGCTTACAGGGGAGGAACACCGGGGAGCTGTTTTTT.

The V call is TRBV14, the J call TRBJ1-1; no clear D. Germline-derived CDR1 and CDR2 are SGHDN and FVKESK. With 1 base removed from V and 6 bases from J, the gap between germline ends came to 9 bases. The CDR3 totals 13 residues. The CDR3 DNA sequence: TGTGCCAGCAGCCAAGTTTCTTCGGCTGAAGCTTTCTTT. It encodes CASSQVSSAEAFF.

This clonotype was detected many times. V is TRBV2 and J is TRBJ2-1; the D gene is possibly TRBD2 (6 bases). The germline V gene encodes CDR1 SNHLY and CDR2 FYNNEI. Trimming left V 6 bases short and J 6 bases short, with 21 bases between. The CDR3 has 16 residues. CDR3 sequence reads: CASRSGVNPPSNEQFF. The CDR3, as DNA: TGTGCCAGCAGGTCGGGGGTAAATCCTCCTTCCAATGAGCAGTTCTTC. The full variable domain, with the rest looked up from reference TRBV2 and TRBJ2-1, is EPEVTQTPSHQVTQMGQEVILRCVPISNHLYFYWYRQILGQKVEFLVSFYNNEISEKSEIFDDQFSVERPDGSNFTLKIRSTKLEDSAMYFCASRSGVNPPSNEQFFGPGTRLTVL.